The next 21 T cell receptor beta chains were all read from a single sample in a study of T cells expressing NK-cell markers. TCRdb re-called the 5' RACE reads and catalogs CDR3 proteins one per entry, DNA excluded. This table lists about 460,000 distinct CDR3 sequences. Sequencing input: blood T cells: a sorted CD56 or NKG2C T cell subset, CD4+ or CD8+ T cells, or bulk PBMC T cells (not recorded which). These receptors were collected from a woman aged 50 to 60 in good health.

This chain connects TRBV3-1 to TRBJ1-1. The CDR3 is 12 amino acids. From germline, CDR1 is LGHDT and CDR2 YNNKEL (reference sequence). CDR3 protein: CASSHERLGAFF.

This rearrangement joins TRBV15 to TRBJ2-2. This CDR3 has 14 residues. Looked up from germline, CDR1 is LNHNV and CDR2 is YYDKDF (reference sequence). CDR3 residues: CATSRDQWTGELFF. The variable domain in full, completed from reference TRBV15 and TRBJ2-2, reads DAMVIQNPRYQVTQFGKPVTLSCSQTLNHNVMYWYQQKSSQAPKLLFHYYDKDFNNEADTPDNFQSRRPNTSFCFLDIRSPGLGDTAMYLCATSRDQWTGELFFGEGSRLTVL.

This sequence joins TRBV20-1 and TRBJ1-1. The CDR3 sequence is 13 residues long. Germline CDR1 DFQATT, CDR2 SNEGSKA (reference sequence). The CDR3 is CSARAAWGTEAFF.

V is TRBV20-1 and J is TRBJ2-1; TCRdb proposes TRBD1, but this gene call is untestable without DNA. This CDR3 contains 14 residues. Germline V gives CDR1 DFQATT, CDR2 SNEGSKA (reference sequence). The CDR3 spells CSARDPSSYNEQFF.

The CDR3 sequence is CASSLVAGTGITGELFF. The chain joins TRBV11-3 to TRBJ2-2; without DNA, the TCRdb call of TRBD1 cannot be checked. CDR3 length: 17 residues. Germline V lookup: CDR1 SGHNT, CDR2 YENEEA.

The rearrangement uses TRBV20-1 and TRBJ2-1. Per the germline V gene, CDR1 is DFQATT and CDR2 is SNEGSKA (reference sequence). The CDR3 extends over 12 amino acids. The CDR3 spells CSAKERYNEQFF.

The V call is TRBV7-9, the J call TRBJ1-5; absent DNA, TCRdb's TRBD1 call cannot be checked. From germline, CDR1 is SEHNR and CDR2 FQNEAQ (reference sequence). CDR3 length: 14 residues. The CDR3 region is CASSLGGINQPQHF.

The gene calls are TRBV7-2 and TRBJ1-2; TCRdb selects TRBD1, and the lack of DNA leaves this call unchecked. The CDR3 runs to 14 residues. Germline CDR1 is SGHTA and CDR2 is FQGNSA. The CDR3 reads CASSGLQGAYGYTF.

The chain employs TRBV7-2 and TRBJ2-2; the TRBD2 assignment by TCRdb is unverifiable without DNA. This CDR3 has 18 residues. CDR1 SGHTA and CDR2 FQGNSA come from the germline V gene. CDR3: CASSMGLAGTLNTGELFF.

V gene TRBV10-3 combines with J gene TRBJ1-2. CDR3 size: 13 residues. Germline CDR1 and CDR2: ENHRY and SYGVKD. CDR3 loop: CAISFGGVDGYTF.

The chain couples TRBV7-6 to TRBJ2-1; TCRdb's assignment of TRBD2 cannot be checked, as there is no DNA. The length of the CDR3 is 15 residues. From germline, CDR1 is SGHVS and CDR2 FNYEAQ. CDR3 sequence: CASSLELAGGREQFF.

V is TRBV29-1 and J is TRBJ2-2; the TRBD1 assignment by TCRdb is unverifiable without DNA. The CDR3 consists of 13 residues. The germline gives CDR1 SQVTM, CDR2 ANQGSEA. CDR3 residues: CSVGGRGAGELFF.

The V and J genes are TRBV29-1 and TRBJ2-3; TCRdb indicates TRBD2, and absent DNA this call remains unverified. The CDR3 has 14 amino acids. Germline V gene data show CDR1 as SQVTM and CDR2 as ANQGSEA. CDR3: CSTSPFTSTDTQYF.

The chain links TRBV5-6 to TRBJ2-7; no DNA is available, so the TRBD1 call from TCRdb remains unchecked. The V gene's germline CDR1 is SGHDT and CDR2 YYEEEE. The CDR3 spans 13 residues. CDR3 region: CASSFGQGGEQYF. Combining the CDR3 with reference TRBV5-6 and TRBJ2-7 gives the whole variable domain DAGVTQSPTHLIKTRGQQVTLRCSPKSGHDTVSWYQQALGQGPQFIFQYYEEEERQRGNFPDRFSGHQFPNYSSELNVNALLLGDSALYLCASSFGQGGEQYFGPGTRLTVT.

The chain couples TRBV19 to TRBJ2-1; checking the TCRdb D call of TRBD1 is not possible without DNA. In germline, CDR1 is LNHDA, CDR2 SQIVND (reference sequence). The CDR3 is 15 residues long. The CDR3 reads CASSLPGQRYNEQFF.

The chain links TRBV4-1 to TRBJ2-3; there is no DNA to check the TCRdb D call of TRBD1. This CDR3 contains 16 residues. Germline lookup yields CDR1 MGHRA and CDR2 YSYEKL. The chain's CDR3 is CASSQWTGGSTDTQYF.

The CDR3 sequence: CASSGQATTRALHF. The rearrangement joins TRBV27 to TRBJ1-6; checking the TCRdb D call of TRBD1 is not possible without DNA. Germline assignment: CDR1 MNHEY and CDR2 SMNVEV (reference sequence). The CDR3 covers 14 residues.

The J gene is TRBJ2-1, the V gene TRBV5-5; the TCRdb call, TRBD1, lacks DNA for checking. Germline V gives CDR1 SGHKS, CDR2 YYEKEE (reference sequence). The CDR3 extends over 12 amino acids. CDR3 loop: CASSFNLRGQFF.

V gene TRBV6-5 combines with J gene TRBJ2-5; TCRdb calls TRBD2, which cannot be checked without DNA. The CDR3 runs to 15 residues. Germline V lookup: CDR1 MNHEY, CDR2 SVGAGI. CDR3 sequence: CASSTLAYGGGTQYF.

The gene calls are TRBV6-5 and TRBJ2-7; the D call of TRBD2 rests on TCRdb alone, since no DNA is present to check it. The V gene's germline CDR1 is MNHEY and CDR2 SVGAGI. This CDR3 has 15 amino acids. CDR3: CASSSAAGGPSEQYF.

The rearrangement uses TRBV5-1 and TRBJ2-3; TCRdb outputs TRBD1, but without DNA this stays unchecked. The CDR3 has 15 residues. Germline CDR1 SGHRS, CDR2 YFSETQ. The CDR3 sequence: CASSLRDRAADTQYF.